A single sample gave rise to the 27 T cell receptor beta chains below, sequenced in a study of cytomegalovirus exposure and HLA in healthy donors. The PCR ran on 60 Vbeta and 13 Jbeta primers. TCRdb keeps only in-frame clones here, not all; method: immunoSEQ multiplex PCR. The sample contains about 89,000 clones, roughly 10% of which appear only once. Sample: PBMCs. Source of these receptors: a man over 45 in good health and CMV-seropositive.

The V and J genes are TRBV19 and TRBJ2-7; weak D call: TRBD2 (7 bases). Germline lookup yields CDR1 LNHDA and CDR2 SQIVND (reference sequence). This CDR3 contains 13 residues. Between the trimmed V and J ends, which lost 7 bases and 6 bases, there was a span of 16 bases. Here the CDR3 reads CASTSSGGGEQYF. The CDR3 coding sequence is TGTGCCAGTACCTCGTCGGGGGGCGGCGAGCAGTACTTC.

This clone was found a few times. CDR3 nucleotides: TGCGCCAGCAGCTTGGCCCTCCGGACAGGGACTAATTCACCCCTCCACTTT. Protein: CASSLALRTGTNSPLHF. The J gene is TRBJ1-6, the V gene TRBV5-1, with TRBD1 identical over 8 bases. Trimming cost V 0 bases and J 6 bases; bases outside gene matches: 8. The germline V gene has CDR1 SGHRS and CDR2 YFSETQ. The CDR3 length is 17 residues.

This clone turned up a few times. V and J are TRBV4-1 and TRBJ2-3, with no clear D. V lost 4 bases, J lost 0 bases, and 14 bases lay in between. In germline, CDR1 is MGHRA, CDR2 YSYEKL. This CDR3 is built from 16 residues. In nucleotides, the CDR3 is TGCGCCAGCAGCCTTCAGGTGGAACCTAGCACAGATACGCAGTATTTT. Protein: CASSLQVEPSTDTQYF.

This clone was counted only a few times. The CDR3 sequence: CASSVGGAGLTDTQYF. The CDR3 DNA reads TGTGCCAGCAGCGTAGGTGGGGCAGGTCTCACAGATACGCAGTATTTT. This chain joins TRBV9 and TRBJ2-3; possibly TRBD1 for D (5 bases). Germline CDR1 reads SGDLS; CDR2 reads YYNGEE. This CDR3 has 16 residues. The V and J ends lost 0 bases and 2 bases respectively, with 13 bases between them.

This clone has more than one count but fewer than ten. The gene calls are TRBV30 and TRBJ2-7; D call uncertain. CDR1 is GTSNPN and CDR2 is SVGIG in the germline V gene (reference sequence). Deletions cut 1 base from V and 6 bases from J, with 10 bases between. CDR3 length: 12 residues. CDR3 DNA sequence: TGTGCCTGGAGTGCCCAATACTCCGAGCAGTACTTC. Translating gives CAWSAQYSEQYF. Full variable domain (outside the CDR3, taken from reference TRBV30 and TRBJ2-7): SQTIHQWPATLVQPVGSPLSLECTVEGTSNPNLYWYRQAAGRGLQLLFYSVGIGQISSEVPQNLSASRPQDRQFILSSKKLLLSDSGFYLCAWSAQYSEQYFGPGTRLTVT.

This clone was seen many times. The chain joins TRBV7-2 to TRBJ2-7; no reliable D call. The CDR3 extends over 14 amino acids. Trimming shortened V by 2 bases and J by 2 bases, and 10 bases separated the two germline ends. Germline CDR1 and CDR2: SGHTA and FQGNSA. The CDR3 region is CASSLPGNPYEQYF. Written as DNA, the CDR3 is TGTGCCAGCAGCTTACCAGGAAATCCCTACGAGCAGTACTTC.

This chain uses TRBV6-5 with TRBJ1-1; the D gene is possibly TRBD1 (5 bases). Germline CDR1 reads MNHEY; CDR2 reads SVGAGI. Trimming removed 6 bases from V and 0 bases from J, with 11 bases in between. The CDR3 covers 14 residues. As DNA, the CDR3 is TGTGCCAGCAGAATGACAGTTATGAACACTGAAGCTTTCTTT. Translated, it gives CASRMTVMNTEAFF.

The CDR3 DNA reads TGTGCCAGCAGCCTAGAGGGGTCCTCCTACAATGAGCAGTTCTTC. The encoded protein is CASSLEGSSYNEQFF. The V and J genes are TRBV7-2 and TRBJ2-1; D might be TRBD1 or TRBD2, each matching 5 bases. Germline CDR1 SGHTA, CDR2 FQGNSA. The CDR3 length is 15 residues. V was clipped by 5 bases and J by 0 bases, with 11 bases between them. Looking up the rest from reference TRBV7-2 and TRBJ2-1 gives the full variable domain: GAGVSQSPSNKVTEKGKDVELRCDPISGHTALYWYRQSLGQGLEFLIYFQGNSAPDKSGLPSDRFSAERTGGSVSTLTIQRTQQEDSAVYLCASSLEGSSYNEQFFGPGTRLTVL.

This clone was seen only a few times. This chain links TRBV19 with TRBJ2-1; TRBD2 matches 7 bases. The CDR3 has 15 residues. Germline lookup yields CDR1 LNHDA and CDR2 SQIVND (reference sequence). V trimming: 2 bases; J trimming: 9 bases; junction bases outside the gene matches: 10. For the CDR3, the DNA is TGTGCCAGTAGTATACGGGCGGGAGACGGTGGTGAGCAGTTCTTC. The encoded protein is CASSIRAGDGGEQFF.

This clone was detected only a few times. J is TRBJ2-4 and V is TRBV28; D is perhaps TRBD1 (6 bases). Germline V lookup: CDR1 MDHEN, CDR2 SYDVKM. Trimming took off 3 bases at V and 0 bases at J, with 9 bases between the two ends. This CDR3 is 15 amino acids long. The CDR3 nucleotides read TGTGCCAGCAGTTTTCAGGGGCTAGCCAAAAACATTCAGTACTTC. Translated, it gives CASSFQGLAKNIQYF.

This clone was seen many times. The chain couples TRBV4-1 to TRBJ2-1, with a tentative D call TRBD1 (6 bases). This CDR3 is built from 16 residues. Germline V lookup: CDR1 MGHRA, CDR2 YSYEKL. V was pared by 0 bases and J by 2 bases, with 11 bases between. CDR3 sequence: CASSQEQGRAYNEQFF. The DNA for the CDR3 is TGCGCCAGCAGCCAAGAGCAGGGGAGAGCCTACAATGAGCAGTTCTTC.

The chain employs TRBV9 and TRBJ2-1; 7 nucleotides agree with TRBD1. The CDR3 covers 15 residues. Germline V gives CDR1 SGDLS, CDR2 YYNGEE. Germline trimming cut 7 bases from V and 0 bases from J; bases unmatched to any gene: 7. Here the CDR3 DNA reads TGTGCCAGCGCAGGGGGATCGGGCTCCTACAATGAGCAGTTCTTC. Protein: CASAGGSGSYNEQFF.

This clone turned up a few times. V gene TRBV13 combines with J gene TRBJ1-1, with D possibly TRBD1 on 6 matching bases. CDR3 length: 13 residues. V shed 4 bases and J shed 8 bases, with 14 bases lying between them. The V gene's germline CDR1 is PRHDT and CDR2 FYEKMQ (reference sequence). The CDR3 reads CASSSTGQGEAFF. The DNA of the CDR3 is TGTGCCAGCAGCTCCACAGGGCAAGGCGAAGCTTTCTTT.

This clone was seen a handful of times. The chain is built from TRBV27 and TRBJ2-7, with D possibly matching TRBD2 (6 bases). This CDR3 region has 15 residues. Trimming shortened V by 5 bases and J by 4 bases, and 18 bases separated the two germline ends. Germline assignment: CDR1 MNHEY and CDR2 SMNVEV (reference sequence). The CDR3 loop is CASSIPGTAVYEQYF. The CDR3 coding sequence is TGTGCCAGCAGTATACCCGGGACTGCTGTTTACGAGCAGTACTTC.

A few counts support this clone. The J gene is TRBJ2-7, the V gene TRBV19; TRBD1 is a possible D gene (6 bases). The CDR3 is 13 amino acids. Per the germline V gene, CDR1 is LNHDA and CDR2 is SQIVND (reference sequence). V lost 5 bases and J lost 6, with 14 bases in between. Here the CDR3 DNA reads TGTGCCAGTAGTTTCAGACAGGCCCGCGAGCAGTACTTC. The encoded protein is CASSFRQAREQYF. The full variable domain, in which reference TRBV19 and TRBJ2-7 provide the parts outside the CDR3, is DGGITQSPKYLFRKEGQNVTLSCEQNLNHDAMYWYRQDPGQGLRLIYYSQIVNDFQKGDIAEGYSVSREKKESFPLTVTSAQKNPTAFYLCASSFRQAREQYFGPGTRLTVT.

This clone was seen more than once but under ten times. V and J are TRBV7-9 and TRBJ2-5; D remains unclear. The J call may be mistaken, given a closer DNA end match to TRBJ2-7. Germline V gene sequence: CDR1 SEHNR, CDR2 FQNEAQ (reference sequence). The CDR3 runs 13 residues. For the CDR3, the DNA is TGTGCCAGCAGCGGCCGGGTTTCCTACGAGCAGTACTTC. This translates into CASSGRVSYEQYF.

This clone was counted a few times. The chain recombines TRBV10-2 with TRBJ1-1; maybe TRBD1 (5 bases). The V end was cut by 0 bases, the J end by 1 base, with 6 bases between. The germline gives CDR1 WSHSY, CDR2 SAAADI. The CDR3 spans 14 residues. CDR3 protein: CASSESGGNTEAFF. The CDR3 bases are TGCGCCAGCAGTGAGTCGGGGGGGAACACTGAAGCTTTCTTT.

This clone was picked up one time. The chain recombines TRBV30 with TRBJ2-4; no clear D. V was shortened by 4 bases and J by 0 bases, with 4 bases between the two germline ends. The CDR3 has 12 residues. The germline V gene encodes CDR1 GTSNPN and CDR2 SVGIG (reference sequence). The CDR3 protein is CAWTVAKNIQYF. DNA of the CDR3: TGTGCCTGGACAGTAGCCAAAAACATTCAGTACTTC.

This chain connects TRBV6-1 to TRBJ1-2; no definite D call. Trimming pared 1 base from V and 7 bases from J, leaving 16 bases between. The CDR3 is 15 residues long. Germline CDR1 reads MNHNS; CDR2 reads SASEGT. The CDR3 nucleotides are TGTGCCAGCAGTGAAGGTGTGGGCCTACCCATTGGCTACACCTTC. Protein: CASSEGVGLPIGYTF.

V usage is TRBV7-2 and J usage is TRBJ2-2; TRBD2 agrees at 11 bases. The CDR3 loop spans 18 amino acids. Germline V gives CDR1 SGHTA, CDR2 FQGNSA. V shed 3 bases and J 5 bases; nucleotides not matched to a gene: 11. This CDR3 is CASSLEFWLAGGTGELFF. The CDR3 region has the DNA TGTGCCAGCAGCTTGGAATTTTGGCTAGCGGGAGGTACCGGGGAGCTGTTTTTT. Complete variable domain (other parts from reference TRBV7-2 and TRBJ2-2): GAGVSQSPSNKVTEKGKDVELRCDPISGHTALYWYRQSLGQGLEFLIYFQGNSAPDKSGLPSDRFSAERTGGSVSTLTIQRTQQEDSAVYLCASSLEFWLAGGTGELFFGEGSRLTVL.

This clone was counted only a few times. CDR3 DNA sequence: TGTGCCAGCAGCTTACTAACCGGACGGGAGAATTCACCCCTCCACTTT. It codes for CASSLLTGRENSPLHF. The chain joins TRBV5-6 to TRBJ1-6, with unresolved D. Germline V gene sequence: CDR1 SGHDT, CDR2 YYEEEE. Trimming took 2 bases from V and 7 from J, leaving 16 bases between them. CDR3 length: 16 amino acids.

This clone was counted only a few times. The chain recombines TRBV30 with TRBJ1-2; 8 nucleotides agree with TRBD1. J gave up 1 base and V 4 bases, and 2 bases lay outside the gene matches. The CDR3 is 13 residues long. Germline assignment: CDR1 GTSNPN and CDR2 SVGIG (reference sequence). CDR3 in DNA: TGTGCCTGGACAGGGGGCTTTAACTATGGCTACACCTTC. Protein: CAWTGGFNYGYTF.

A few counts support this clone. This chain links TRBV4-3 with TRBJ2-7; 9 bases are shared with TRBD2. Germline trimming cut 0 bases from V and 1 base from J; bases unmatched to any gene: 7. The CDR3 has 17 amino acids. From germline, CDR1 is LGHNA and CDR2 YSLEER. The CDR3: CASSQDWASGVSYEQYF. Here the CDR3 DNA reads TGCGCCAGCAGCCAAGATTGGGCTAGCGGGGTATCCTACGAGCAGTACTTC.

This clone showed up just a few times. The chain employs TRBV27 and TRBJ1-2, with TRBD1 matching 9 bases. V shed 6 bases and J 7 bases; nucleotides not matched to a gene: 6. The CDR3 totals 13 residues. From germline, CDR1 is MNHEY and CDR2 SMNVEV (reference sequence). The CDR3 loop is CASRTQGAGGYTF. CDR3 coding DNA: TGTGCCAGCAGGACACAGGGGGCTGGTGGCTACACCTTC.

This clone was seen only a few times. The V gene is TRBV6-1, the J gene TRBJ1-5, with 7 bases lining up with TRBD1. Trimming at V came to 2 bases and at J to 4 bases, leaving 14 bases not matched to a gene. In germline, CDR1 is MNHNS, CDR2 SASEGT. The CDR3 is made up of 18 amino acids. CDR3 in amino acids: CASSETPRGRLRNQPQHF. The CDR3 nucleotides read TGTGCCAGCAGTGAAACCCCCAGGGGGAGGTTAAGGAATCAGCCCCAGCATTTT.

The chain combines TRBV6-5 with TRBJ1-5; D call uncertain. Trimming removed 10 bases at V and 0 bases at J, with 13 bases between. The CDR3 length is 14 residues. Germline V lookup: CDR1 MNHEY, CDR2 SVGAGI. The CDR3 DNA follows: TGTGCCACCTCTTTGGCTCATAGCAATCAGCCCCAGCATTTT. Translating gives CATSLAHSNQPQHF.

The rearrangement joins TRBV18 to TRBJ2-7; possibly TRBD1 for D (5 bases). CDR1 is KGHSH, CDR2 LQKENI, per germline. CDR3 size: 14 residues. Trimming stripped 3 bases from V and 8 bases from J, with 17 bases between. CDR3 loop: CASSPGAAYLKQYF. As DNA, the CDR3 is TGTGCCAGCTCACCTGGGGCAGCCTATCTGAAGCAGTACTTC.